This T cell receptor beta chain stems from a study of T cells in tuberculosis. Study in general: Sequenced TCRs come from CD1B-GMM tetramer-binding T cells.

Produced via immunoSEQ multiplex PCR; TCRdb's table is partial and in-frame only. The table records 25,000 to 35,000 clones, roughly 89% of them present only once. The ends lost 0 bases at V and 1 base at J; junction bases unmatched: 9. CDR3 size: 17 residues. Germline-derived CDR1 and CDR2 are SGHVS and FQNEAQ. The clonotype comes from a donor under 30 with latent tuberculosis or without tuberculosis infection. The rearrangement joins TRBV7-8 to TRBJ2-7; 7 bases are a match to TRBD2. The sequenced sample was PBMCs. The CDR3 nucleotides read TGTGCCAGCAGCTTAGCCGGACTAGTTTCGGTATCCTACGAGCAGTACTTC. Its protein is CASSLAGLVSVSYEQYF.